This T cell receptor (beta chain) is drawn from a study of response to subunit inactivated influenza vaccine. Findings of the study overall: Every seasonal influenza vaccination brings in few new T cells, the authors suggested.

The CDR3 has 15 amino acids. The germline V and J ends were trimmed by 0 bases and 6 bases, with 12 bases remaining between them. CDR1 and CDR2 (germline): LNHNV, YYDKDF (reference sequence). TCRdb used MiXCR to reprocess the RT-PCR reads, holding one entry per CDR3 protein. The sample shows hundreds of thousands of distinct CDR3 sequences, 13% to 15% of them seen only once. This clonotype came up a few times. Its cognate antigen is unknown. The sequencing used PBMCs from blood, collected less than 15 days before vaccination. The origin of this receptor is a man in his forties or fifties who received an inactivated influenza vaccine. This sequence joins TRBV15 and TRBJ2-1, with D perhaps TRBD2 (6 bases). As DNA, the CDR3 is TGTGCCACCAGCAGAGATCGCACGGAGGGCAATGAGCAGTTCTTC. Translating it yields CATSRDRTEGNEQFF. Together with reference TRBV15 and TRBJ2-1, the CDR3 gives the full variable domain: DAMVIQNPRYQVTQFGKPVTLSCSQTLNHNVMYWYQQKSSQAPKLLFHYYDKDFNNEADTPDNFQSRRPNTSFCFLDIRSPGLGDTAMYLCATSRDRTEGNEQFFGPGTRLTVL.